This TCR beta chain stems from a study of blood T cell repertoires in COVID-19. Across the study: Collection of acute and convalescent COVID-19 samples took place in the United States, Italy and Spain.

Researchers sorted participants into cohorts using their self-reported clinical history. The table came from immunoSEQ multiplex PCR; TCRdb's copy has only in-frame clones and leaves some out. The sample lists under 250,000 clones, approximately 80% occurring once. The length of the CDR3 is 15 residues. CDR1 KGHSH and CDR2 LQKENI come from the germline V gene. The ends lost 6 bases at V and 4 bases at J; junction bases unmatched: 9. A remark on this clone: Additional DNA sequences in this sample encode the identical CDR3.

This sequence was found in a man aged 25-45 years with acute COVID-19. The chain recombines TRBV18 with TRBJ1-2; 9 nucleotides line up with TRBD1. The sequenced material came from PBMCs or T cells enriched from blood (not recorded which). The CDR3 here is CASSPQPGQGYGYTF. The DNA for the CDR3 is TGTGCCAGCTCCCCTCAGCCGGGACAGGGCTATGGCTACACCTTC.